Shown below are 5 T cell receptor beta chains from a single sample sequenced in a study of CD8+ T cells in alopecia areata. Extraction of RNA preceded its reverse transcription into cDNA, which served as the sequencing template. TCRdb's copy holds only in-frame clones and misses some; the assay was immunoSEQ multiplex PCR. The sample holds roughly 32,000 clones, 62% seen once. The sample consisted of NKG2D-high CD8+ T cells sorted from blood. Receptor source: a human donor with alopecia areata.

Only a few counts were recorded for this clone. The chain joins TRBV7-2 to TRBJ2-1; D is uncertain. Germline CDR1 SGHTA, CDR2 FQGNSA. V was cut by 1 base and J by 9 bases, with 16 bases left in between. CDR3 size: 15 residues. CDR3 bases: TGTGCCAGCAGCTTAGGTTGGACCCGGACCGCTGAGCAGTTCTTC. Translated: CASSLGWTRTAEQFF.

In its sample, this clone was seen a few times. The genes are TRBV9 and TRBJ2-3, with D maybe TRBD2 (5 bases). Trimming took 4 bases from V and 3 from J, leaving 9 bases between them. The CDR3 totals 13 residues. CDR1 is SGDLS and CDR2 is YYNGEE in the germline V gene. The CDR3 coding sequence is TGTGCCAGCAGCACTATAGCGACAGATACGCAGTATTTT. It yields the protein CASSTIATDTQYF.

CDR3 DNA: TGTGCCAGCAGCCGGGTCGGAAAATCCACAGATACGCAGTATTTT. It encodes CASSRVGKSTDTQYF. The V call is TRBV4-2, the J call TRBJ2-3; no definite D call. Germline V CDR1 and CDR2: LGHNA, YNFKEQ. There are 15 residues in the CDR3. Between the trimmed V and J ends, which lost 4 bases and 2 bases, there was a span of 13 bases.

This clone was observed a few times. V and J are TRBV27 and TRBJ2-1, with D maybe TRBD2 (5 bases). The ends were cut back, 6 bases at V and 8 bases at J, with 20 bases in the middle. The V gene's germline CDR1 is MNHEY and CDR2 SMNVEV (reference sequence). CDR3 size: 15 residues. CDR3 bases: TGTGCCAGCAGCCGAGCCGGCGAGGGTATAGATGAGCAGTTCTTC. It encodes CASSRAGEGIDEQFF.

This clone was seen once. The genes are TRBV27 and TRBJ2-7; D could derive from TRBD1 or TRBD2 (5 bases each). This CDR3 region has 13 residues. Germline-derived CDR1 and CDR2 are MNHEY and SMNVEV (reference sequence). The V and J ends lost 4 bases and 3 bases respectively, with 10 bases between them. CDR3 sequence (DNA): TGTGCCAGCAGTTCCAGGGCGGGCTACGAGCAGTACTTC. Its translation: CASSSRAGYEQYF.